This T cell receptor beta chain was captured by sequencing in a study of T cell changes during pregnancy in multiple sclerosis. Measured with immunoSEQ multiplex PCR; TCRdb has only the in-frame clones, and not every one. In the table there are more than 50,000 clones, roughly nine tenths of which are singletons. CDR1 SGDLS and CDR2 YYNGEE come from the germline V gene. V gave up 6 bases and J gave up 8 bases, with 23 bases separating them. CDR3 size: 16 residues. The sample consisted of peripheral blood, taken before pregnancy. The chain recombines TRBV9 with TRBJ2-2; D perhaps matches TRBD2 (6 bases). The receptor's source is a female donor with multiple sclerosis, enrolled in a pregnancy study. CDR3 protein: CASTPLAWGSVGELFF. CDR3 in DNA: TGTGCCAGCACCCCACTAGCTTGGGGGAGTGTGGGGGAGCTGTTTTTT.